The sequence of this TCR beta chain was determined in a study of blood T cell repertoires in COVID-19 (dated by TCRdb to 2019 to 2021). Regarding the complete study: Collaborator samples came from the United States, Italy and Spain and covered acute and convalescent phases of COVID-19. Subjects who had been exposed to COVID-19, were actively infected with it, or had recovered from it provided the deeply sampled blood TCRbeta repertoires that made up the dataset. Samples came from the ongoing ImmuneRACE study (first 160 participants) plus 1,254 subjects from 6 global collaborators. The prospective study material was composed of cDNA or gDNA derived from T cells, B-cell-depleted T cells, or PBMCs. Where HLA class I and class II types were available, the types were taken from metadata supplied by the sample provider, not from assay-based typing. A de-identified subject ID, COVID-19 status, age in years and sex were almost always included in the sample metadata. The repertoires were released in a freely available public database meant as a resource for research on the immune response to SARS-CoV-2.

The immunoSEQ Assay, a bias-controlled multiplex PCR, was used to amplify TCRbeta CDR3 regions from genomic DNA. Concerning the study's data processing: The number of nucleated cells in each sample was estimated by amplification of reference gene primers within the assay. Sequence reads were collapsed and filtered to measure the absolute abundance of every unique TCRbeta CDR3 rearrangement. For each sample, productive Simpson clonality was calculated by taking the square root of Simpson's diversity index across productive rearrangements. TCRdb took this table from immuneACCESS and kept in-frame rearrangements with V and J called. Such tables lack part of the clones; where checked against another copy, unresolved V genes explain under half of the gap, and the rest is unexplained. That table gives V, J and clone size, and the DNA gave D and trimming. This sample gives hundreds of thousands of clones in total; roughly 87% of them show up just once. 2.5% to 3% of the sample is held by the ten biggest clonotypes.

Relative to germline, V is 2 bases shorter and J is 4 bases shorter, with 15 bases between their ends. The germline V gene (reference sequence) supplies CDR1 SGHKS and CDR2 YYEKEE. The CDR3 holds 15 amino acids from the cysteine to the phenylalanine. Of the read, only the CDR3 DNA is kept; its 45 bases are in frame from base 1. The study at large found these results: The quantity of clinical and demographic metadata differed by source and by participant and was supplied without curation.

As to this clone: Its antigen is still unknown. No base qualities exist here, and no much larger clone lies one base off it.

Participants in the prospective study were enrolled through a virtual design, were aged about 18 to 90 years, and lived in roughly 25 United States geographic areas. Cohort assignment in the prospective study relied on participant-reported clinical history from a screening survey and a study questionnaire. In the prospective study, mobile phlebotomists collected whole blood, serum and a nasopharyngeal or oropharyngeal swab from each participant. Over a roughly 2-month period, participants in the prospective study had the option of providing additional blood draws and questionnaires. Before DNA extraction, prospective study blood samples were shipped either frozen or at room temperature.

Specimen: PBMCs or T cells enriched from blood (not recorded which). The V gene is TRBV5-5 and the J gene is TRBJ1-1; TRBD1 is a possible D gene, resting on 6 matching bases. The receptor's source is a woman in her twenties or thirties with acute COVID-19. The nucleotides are TGTGCCAGCAGCTTCGAAGGGGGTATAAGCACTGAAGCTTTCTTT. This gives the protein CASSFEGGISTEAFF.